Reported below is one TCR beta chain. Antigen: not known. The PCR employed 60 Vbeta primers together with 13 Jbeta primers. Sequenced by immunoSEQ multiplex PCR; TCRdb stores in-frame clones only, minus some. In the table there are a few hundred thousand clones, roughly 89% of which are singletons. These data belong to a study of cytomegalovirus exposure and HLA in healthy donors. Study results and caveats: About 87% or about 30% of the time was how often most TCR beta V segments were productive, according to an earlier analysis. Immune exposure was documented only through CMV serostatus. Later, an analysis found that common viral pathogens appeared to be linked with several of the most significant clusters.

The CDR3 consists of 16 residues. Source material: PBMCs. This rearrangement joins TRBV21-1 to TRBJ2-7; the table calls TRBD2, which could not be checked here. TRBV21-1 is labeled a pseudogene. This receptor was identified in a young woman in good health and CMV-seronegative. The CDR3: CASSKIGGNENHEQYF. In DNA form, the CDR3 reads TGTGCCAGCAGCAAAATCGGGGGAAACGAAAACCACGAGCAGTACTTC.